This T cell receptor (beta chain) was identified during a study of pediatric ulcerative colitis (dated by TCRdb to the late 2010s). Concerning the study at large: More than five ulcerative colitis patients had pancolitis and two had left-sided colitis, with histology consistent with ulcerative colitis in all. From eight or nine newly diagnosed, treatment-naive pediatric ulcerative colitis patients and a handful of non-IBD control children, paired blood and rectal samples were collected. By Pediatric Ulcerative Colitis Activity Index, two patients had mild disease, several had moderate disease and three had acute severe colitis.

Through the immunoSEQ TRB Survey service, multiplex V and J primers were used to amplify rearranged CDR3 beta regions from genomic DNA. To keep sequencing depth the same across samples, survey-level depth of up to 500,000 reads per sample was applied. Libraries were purified and pooled, and sequencing was performed on Illumina technology. Turning to the authors' computational methods: Productive clonality, sample overlap, pairwise scatters, CDR3 beta length, V/D/J gene usage and productiveness were assessed with immunoSEQ online tools. Calculated diversity was defined as the number of unique rearrangements divided by total templates times 100, and Shannon and Simpson indices were additionally computed. Principal component analysis was performed on Z-score normalized data with the R prcomp function and the ggbiplot package. Morisita's index was used to quantify blood-rectal clonal overlap within each subject. TCRdb provides this immuneACCESS table in a form limited to in-frame rearrangements. Some clones are lacking; in checked studies, under half of them reflect an unresolved V gene, and why the rest are absent is not known. Clonal size and the V and J genes are those of that table, whereas D and trimming came from the DNA. For this sample the table gives tens of thousands of clones, of which roughly 73% were detected only once. The ten largest clones capture about 0.73% of the sample.

V and J lose 9 bases and 4 bases, and a span of 10 bases separates them. The CDR3 sequence holds 11 residues, the cysteine and phenylalanine included. Only CDR3 DNA is held: 33 bases, read in frame from base 1. This clone showed up just once. The clone's antigen remains unknown. No base qualities exist here, and no much larger clone lies one base off it. One to two pinch biopsies were taken from the rectum for research during colonoscopy. Ulcerative colitis patients had received no immunosuppressive medication before the diagnostic colonoscopy. Before DNA was isolated, the rectal biopsies underwent proteinase K digestion. The Wizard kit (Promega) was used to extract genomic DNA from both blood and intestinal samples. Study-wide findings and limitations: Blood-derived T cells may have been included in rectal pinch biopsies, especially in patients with overt colitis. Significantly higher autologous blood-rectal clonal overlap was found in ulcerative colitis patients than in controls, which suggested increased T cell trafficking to inflamed tissue. Because the repertoires came from total lymphocyte DNA, rare subsets such as regulatory T cells may have patterns that are not reflected. Features of the rectal repertoire distinguished controls, mild-moderate colitis patients and acute severe colitis patients, and in acute severe colitis, rectal diversity was reduced because of clonal expansions. For technical reasons, substantially fewer templates were yielded by the blood samples of two patients, and these blood samples were excluded from blood-rectal overlap analysis. The healthy control group was small, consisting of only a handful of individuals. Two rectal CDR3 clonotypes were detected in all ulcerative colitis patients and were not detected in any of the controls.

Sequenced material: gut tissue. The rearranged chain carries TRBV23-1 and TRBJ2-7, with TRBD1 as a weak D call on 5 bases. TRBV23-1 is reported as an ORF; its role is uncertain. The sequence was collected from a boy between 10 and 17 years old with moderate ulcerative colitis. The nucleotide sequence is TGCGCCAGAACCAGGGTTTACGAGCAGTACTTC. Its translation is CARTRVYEQYF.